This TCR beta chain was sequenced for a study of shared clonotypes between healthy human individuals. The CDR3 contains 15 residues. Germline assignment: CDR1 SGHRS and CDR2 YFSETQ. V lost 4 bases to trimming and J lost 5 bases, with 15 bases between them. Tens of thousands of T cell genomes, or approximately 200 ng DNA, went into the sorted-subset replicate PCRs. TCRdb's table, derived via immunoSEQ multiplex PCR, lists solely in-frame clones and lacks some. The sample includes approximately 240,000 clones, approximately 65% of them seen just once. Sequencing was performed on memory CD4+ T cells sorted from blood. Subset here: CD45RA-negative fraction. The chain carries TRBV5-1 and TRBJ2-2; no reliable D call. This TCR was sampled from a young man in good health. CDR3 bases: TGCGCCAGCAGCGGGCGACCGGACGGAACCGGGGAGCTGTTTTTT. This gives the protein CASSGRPDGTGELFF. The full variable domain, completed using reference TRBV5-1 and TRBJ2-2, is KAGVTQTPRYLIKTRGQQVTLSCSPISGHRSVSWYQQTPGQGLQFLFEYFSETQRNKGNFPGRFSGRQFSNSRSEMNVSTLELGDSALYLCASSGRPDGTGELFFGEGSRLTVL.